The T cell receptor beta chain under discussion was sequenced for a study of blood T cell repertoires in COVID-19 (dated by TCRdb to 2020 to 2022). As for the study more broadly: Samples from collaborators originated in the United States, Italy and Spain and spanned both the acute and convalescent phases of COVID-19. The material from the prospective study consisted of cDNA or gDNA derived from T cells, B-cell-depleted T cells, or PBMCs. Subjects who had been exposed to COVID-19, were actively infected with it, or had recovered from it provided the deeply sampled blood TCRbeta repertoires that made up the dataset. A freely available public database, intended as a resource for researchers studying the immune response to SARS-CoV-2, is where the repertoires were released. Samples came from the ongoing ImmuneRACE study (first 160 participants) plus 1,254 subjects from 6 global collaborators. Sample metadata almost always included a de-identified subject ID, COVID-19 status, age in years and sex. Where available, HLA class I and class II types were obtained from metadata supplied by the sample provider rather than from assay-based typing. Beyond this particular receptor, the publication reports: How much clinical and demographic metadata was included differed by source and by participant, and the metadata was provided uncurated.

The immunoSEQ Assay, a bias-controlled multiplex PCR, was used to amplify TCRbeta CDR3 regions from genomic DNA. For the original study's pipeline: The number of nucleated cells in each sample was estimated by amplification of reference gene primers within the assay. To quantify the absolute abundance of each unique TCRbeta CDR3 rearrangement, sequence reads were collapsed and filtered. For each sample, productive Simpson clonality was calculated as the square root of Simpson's diversity index over productive rearrangements. TCRdb holds this immuneACCESS table with in-frame rearrangements only. Some clones are missing; in checked studies, unresolved V genes explain under half, and the rest has no known cause. V, J and clone size were drawn from that table, and D and trimming were deduced from the DNA. For this sample there are around 200,000 clones; less than 90% appear just once. The ten largest make up under 3% of the sample.

Comment on this clone: Its cognate antigen has yet to be identified. Base qualities were left out, and no much larger clone turns up one base away.

Enrolling through a virtual design, the prospective study's participants ranged in age from roughly 18 to 95 years and lived across more than 20 United States geographic areas. Cohort assignment in the prospective study relied on participant-reported clinical history from a screening survey and a study questionnaire. Recovered participants in ImmuneRACE Cohort 3 were defined as having two consecutive negative NP/OP PCR tests, clearance from a healthcare professional, or resolution of symptoms. Mobile phlebotomists in the prospective study collected whole blood, serum and a nasopharyngeal or oropharyngeal swab from every participant. Participants in the prospective study had the option to provide additional blood draws and questionnaires over a roughly 2-month period. Blood samples from the prospective study were shipped frozen or at room temperature prior to DNA extraction. CDR3 length: 14 amino acids, cysteine to phenylalanine. The sequence is cut down to CDR3 DNA, 42 bases in frame from base 1. Taken from the germline V gene, the CDR1 and CDR2 loops are SNHLY and FYNNEI. Trimming costs V 1 base and J 5 bases, and their ends lie 11 bases apart.

The sequence was collected from a woman in her thirties who had recovered from COVID-19. Sequenced sample: PBMCs or T cells enriched from blood (not recorded which). The rearrangement combines TRBV2 with TRBJ2-5; TRBD1 could be the D gene, as 5 bases match. The DNA sequence is given as TGTGCCAGCAGTGAAGGGGGCCAGGGTGAGACCCAGTACTTC. Translated, it gives CASSEGGQGETQYF.